Listed below are T cell receptor beta chains from one sample, sequenced in a study of cytomegalovirus exposure and HLA in healthy donors. Assay: immunoSEQ multiplex PCR; the TCRdb copy retains only in-frame clones and omits some. The sample holds 100,000 to 150,000 clones, 70% to 80% seen once. The specimen sequenced was PBMCs. Receptor source: a man aged 45 to 65 in good health and CMV-seronegative. Both conserved end residues are part of each CDR3. Each record gives: D gene, V gene, J gene, clone size, CDR3 DNA, CDR3 protein. The D gene is left open where the match is weak. Clone size is given for some rows only: seen once, a few or many times, or a class if the clone is expanded.

D: TRBD1
V: TRBV10-2
J: TRBJ2-7
size: NA
DNA: TGCGCCAGCAGGGCCGAAACAGGGGGGAGCTCCTACGAGCAGTACTTC
CDR3: CASRAETGGSSYEQYF

D: NA
V: TRBV19
J: TRBJ1-6
size: NA
DNA: TGTGCCAGTAGGGGGCTTGGGAATTCACCCCTCCACTTT
CDR3: CASRGLGNSPLHF

D: NA
V: TRBV4-1
J: TRBJ1-3
size: NA
DNA: TGCGCCAGCAGCCAAGATATAGGGGGGGCAAGGGGAAACACCATATATTTT
CDR3: CASSQDIGGARGNTIYF

D: TRBD1
V: TRBV18
J: TRBJ1-3
size: NA
DNA: TGTGCCAGCTCGCTGGGACAGGCTACGAACACCATATATTTT
CDR3: CASSLGQATNTIYF

D: NA
V: TRBV30
J: TRBJ2-7
size: once
DNA: TGTGCCTGGAGTGTACTTGACTACGAGCAGTACTTC
CDR3: CAWSVLDYEQYF

D: TRBD2
V: TRBV9
J: TRBJ2-3
size: NA
DNA: TGTGCCAGCAGCGGGGGGACTAGCTGGGATCTTAGCACAGATACGCAGTATTTT
CDR3: CASSGGTSWDLSTDTQYF

D: NA
V: TRBV6-1
J: TRBJ1-1
size: NA
DNA: TGTGCCAGCAGTCGGAACTATTTGAACACTGAAGCTTTCTTT
CDR3: CASSRNYLNTEAFF

D: NA
V: TRBV6-1
J: TRBJ1-3
size: NA
DNA: TGTGCCAGCAGTGAAGGGGCCCTTGGAAACACCATATATTTT
CDR3: CASSEGALGNTIYF

D: TRBD1
V: TRBV5-1
J: TRBJ1-2
size: NA
DNA: TGCGCCAGCAGCTTGACGACAGGGGCCTCCCGTGGCTACACCTTC
CDR3: CASSLTTGASRGYTF

D: NA
V: TRBV4-2
J: TRBJ1-6
size: NA
DNA: TGTGCCAGCAGCCAACAGGGAACCAATTCACCCCTCCACTTT
CDR3: CASSQQGTNSPLHF

D: NA
V: TRBV5-1
J: TRBJ2-2
size: NA
DNA: TGCGCCAGCAGCCAGCGGACGGGGGACACCGGGGAGCTGTTTTTT
CDR3: CASSQRTGDTGELFF

D: NA
V: TRBV11-2
J: TRBJ2-1
size: NA
DNA: TGTGCCAGCAGCTTCAACCGGGGGGCCGGGGGTAATGAGCAGTTCTTC
CDR3: CASSFNRGAGGNEQFF

D: TRBD2
V: TRBV2
J: TRBJ2-7
size: NA
DNA: TGTGCCAGCACCTGGGGGAGGGGCAACGAGCAGTACTTC
CDR3: CASTWGRGNEQYF